A selection of T cell receptor beta chains follows, all from one sample in a study of T-cell memory formation after mild COVID-19. TCRdb recomputed calls from the 5' RACE reads with MiXCR, one row per CDR3 protein. The profile shows 450,000 or so distinct CDR3 sequences, about 23% of them singletons. What was sequenced was PBMCs or a T cell subset sorted from them (not recorded which). These receptors originate from an adult woman who had mild COVID-19 (a few samples of this study predate the infection). Cell type and time point are not known. Both conserved end residues are part of each CDR3. For some rows the clone size is stated as once, few or many, or as a class when expanded; others skip it.

j_call,clone_size,v_call,cdr3_aa
TRBJ2-7,few,TRBV6-5,CASRGLLAGGEQYF
TRBJ2-7,-,TRBV9,CASSQSTGMQYF
TRBJ1-1,few,TRBV6-5,CASSYEGRVMNTEAFF
TRBJ2-1,-,TRBV12-3/TRBV12-4,CASSLLAGAGYNEQFF
TRBJ2-3,-,TRBV5-6,CASSSPSWTDTQYF
TRBJ2-2,-,TRBV7-8,CASSLARGQGNTGELFF
TRBJ2-2,-,TRBV20-1,CSAPDRSAGELFF
TRBJ2-1,few,TRBV4-3,CASSQGLDLYNEQFF
TRBJ2-1,few,TRBV9,CASSVAPTSGNIEQFF
TRBJ1-2,-,TRBV15,CATSRVAITEINYGYTF
TRBJ2-7,few,TRBV18,CASSGLGQVVNEQYF
TRBJ2-7,-,TRBV6-6,CASGTGTVSYEQYF
TRBJ1-5,-,TRBV18,CATRTGDQPQHF
TRBJ1-5,few,TRBV10-3,CATDREGYQPQHF
TRBJ2-1,-,TRBV18,CASSPPGTSGYNEQFF
TRBJ1-2,-,TRBV7-6,CASSLGAKVGGYGYTF
TRBJ2-7,-,TRBV20-1,CSARSRQRVHEQYF
TRBJ2-1,few,TRBV5-1,CASSRGEGEQFF
TRBJ2-1,-,TRBV29-1,CSVPTRYNEQFF
TRBJ1-2,few,TRBV14,CASSHGQGRGGYTF
TRBJ2-1,-,TRBV19,CASSIRQAEQFF
TRBJ1-5,-,TRBV12-3/TRBV12-4,CASRRDGKGPQHF
TRBJ2-1,-,TRBV4-3,CASSPTSGRDSYNEQFF
TRBJ2-1,-,TRBV7-9,CAILSRGEQFF
TRBJ2-1,-,TRBV7-9,CASSLTTGGSEQFF
TRBJ1-1,-,TRBV18,CASSRDLSRGTEAFF
TRBJ1-1,-,TRBV6-5,CASSYDRGMNTEAFF
TRBJ2-2,-,TRBV29-1,CSARGTVNTGELFF
TRBJ2-3,few,TRBV6-1,CASSEPSGGSTDTQYF
TRBJ2-5,-,TRBV3-1,CASSQAPQGGETQYF
TRBJ2-3,few,TRBV4-1,CASSQGLAGLDTQYF
TRBJ2-3,few,TRBV4-2,CASSQEASQAQYF
TRBJ1-2,few,TRBV10-2,CASRRDTTNYGYTF
TRBJ2-2,-,TRBV7-6,CASSSQGAGTGELFF
TRBJ2-5,many,TRBV18,CASSPGVQETQYF
TRBJ1-1,-,TRBV7-2,CASSLWGRRNTEAFF
TRBJ2-7,-,TRBV5-1,CASSQLAGPAGSRGQYF
TRBJ2-3,-,TRBV30,CAWSVSTDTQYF
TRBJ1-4,-,TRBV14,CASSQDNVGEKLFF
TRBJ2-1,-,TRBV5-1,CSSSGGGGNNEQFF
TRBJ2-7,few,TRBV6-5,CASSYSIAGSSYEQYF
TRBJ2-1,-,TRBV24-1,CATSDPSNEQFF
TRBJ2-3,-,TRBV29-1,CSVAKGGGTDTQYF
TRBJ2-1,few,TRBV12-5,CASGSGESYNEQFF
TRBJ2-2,few,TRBV7-3,CASSLRVPGELFF
TRBJ2-7,few,TRBV5-1,CASKSLVARTYEQYF
TRBJ1-2,once,TRBV12-3/TRBV12-4,CASRTSGQGANGYTF
TRBJ2-3,-,TRBV29-1,CSVAYRGQADTQYF
TRBJ2-7,many,TRBV7-9,CASSFDGTYEQYF
TRBJ2-7,-,TRBV30,CAWSVAVGSYEQYF
TRBJ2-2,few,TRBV6-2/TRBV6-3,CASSDTLSPELFF